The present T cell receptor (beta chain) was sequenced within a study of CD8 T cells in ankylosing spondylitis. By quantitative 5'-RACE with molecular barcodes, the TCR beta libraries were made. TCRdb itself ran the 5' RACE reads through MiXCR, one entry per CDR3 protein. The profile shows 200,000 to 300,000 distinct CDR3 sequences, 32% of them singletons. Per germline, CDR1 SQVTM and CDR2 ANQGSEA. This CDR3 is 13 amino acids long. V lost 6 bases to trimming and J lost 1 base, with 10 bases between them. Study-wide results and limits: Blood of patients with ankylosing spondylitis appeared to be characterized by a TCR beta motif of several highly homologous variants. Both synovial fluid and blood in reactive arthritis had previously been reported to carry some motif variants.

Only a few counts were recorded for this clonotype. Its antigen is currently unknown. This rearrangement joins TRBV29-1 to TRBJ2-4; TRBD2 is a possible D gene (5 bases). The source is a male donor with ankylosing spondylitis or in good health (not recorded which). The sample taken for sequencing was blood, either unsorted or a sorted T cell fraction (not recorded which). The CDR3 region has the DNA TGCAGCGTCCTCGAGGGCGCCAAAAACATTCAGTACTTC. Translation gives CSVLEGAKNIQYF.